This T cell receptor beta chain appears in the sequencing data of a study of blood T cell repertoires in COVID-19 (TCRdb year 2020). A note on the overall study: Samples from collaborators originated in the United States, Italy and Spain and spanned both the acute and convalescent phases of COVID-19. The material from the prospective study consisted of cDNA or gDNA derived from T cells, B-cell-depleted T cells, or PBMCs. Subjects who had been exposed to COVID-19, were actively infected with it, or had recovered from it provided the deeply sampled blood TCRbeta repertoires that made up the dataset. The repertoires were made available in a free public database intended to serve as a resource for research on the immune response to SARS-CoV-2. Samples were obtained from the ongoing ImmuneRACE study (first 160 participants) and from over 1,000 subjects provided by 6 global collaborators. The sample metadata nearly always contained a de-identified subject ID, COVID-19 status, age in years and sex. Where available, HLA class I and class II types were obtained from metadata supplied by the sample provider rather than from assay-based typing.

About this clone: Which antigen it targets is not known. No qualities accompany the bases; no much larger clone lies one base away.

TCRbeta CDR3 regions were amplified from genomic DNA using the immunoSEQ Assay, a bias-controlled multiplex PCR. The original methods were these. The number of nucleated cells in each sample was estimated from the amplification of reference gene primers within the assay. Sequence reads were collapsed and filtered to measure the absolute abundance of every unique TCRbeta CDR3 rearrangement. Productive Simpson clonality was computed per sample as the square root of Simpson's diversity index over productive rearrangements. The clones in this table, taken by TCRdb from immuneACCESS, are in-frame only. Not every clone is retained; where verified, under half of the shortfall comes from an unresolved V gene, and the cause of the rest is unknown. V, J and clone size are taken as reported in that table, and D and trimming were inferred from the DNA itself. The sample table holds 150,000 to 200,000 clones, of which around 85% were seen once. The ten largest clones take up more than 8% of the sample.

The CDR3 runs 13 residues from the cysteine to the phenylalanine. The kept DNA is CDR3 alone, 39 bases in frame from the first base. The germline V gene yields SGHAT for CDR1 and FQNNGV for CDR2. Deletion took 2 bases off V and 9 bases off J, with a span of 8 bases between the germline ends. Overall study results and their limits: The quantity of clinical and demographic metadata differed by source and by participant and was supplied without curation.

Each collaborating institution followed its own protocols to collect whole blood in K2EDTA tubes. For TCRbeta analysis, collaborator samples were shipped as frozen whole blood, as isolated PBMCs, or as DNA extracted from either sample type. Sequencing input: peripheral blood. This receptor was obtained from a woman older than 75 with acute or convalescent COVID-19. Recombination linked TRBV11-2 to TRBJ1-6; TRBD1 could be the D gene, as 5 bases match. The CDR3 is CASSLIDSSPLHF. In nucleotides, the sequence is TGTGCCAGCAGCTTAATTGACAGTTCACCCCTCCACTTT.